These 8 T cell receptor beta chains came from one sample sequenced in a study of OX40 agonist ivuxolimab in advanced cancers. TCRdb's table, derived via immunoSEQ multiplex PCR, lists solely in-frame clones and lacks some. This repertoire shows 42,000 or so clones, approximately 86% found once; its top ten account for under 15%. Material: CD4+ or CD8+ T cells sorted from blood, obtained in a trial of the OX40 agonist ivuxolimab. The receptor source for this set is an adult with an advanced solid tumor such as melanoma, head and neck, liver or kidney cancer.

The chain couples TRBV5-4 to TRBJ1-2; the match to TRBD1 covers 11 bases. CDR3 length: 15 amino acids. CDR1 and CDR2 from the germline V gene are SGHNT and YYREEE (reference sequence). The V gene end was trimmed by 2 bases and the J gene end by 7 bases; junction bases not matched to a gene: 7. CDR3: CASSFLGQGARGYTF. The CDR3 region has the DNA TGTGCCAGCAGCTTCTTAGGACAGGGGGCGCGTGGCTACACCTTC.

The chain employs TRBV30 and TRBJ2-7; 7 nucleotides line up with TRBD1. Trimming cost V 5 bases and J 2 bases; bases outside gene matches: 6. This CDR3 is 13 amino acids long. Germline assignment: CDR1 GTSNPN and CDR2 SVGIG (reference sequence). DNA of the CDR3: TGTGCCTGGGACCGGGACAGACCCTACGAGCAGTACTTC. This sequence encodes CAWDRDRPYEQYF.

The sample holds one count of this clone. The chain recombines TRBV6-1 with TRBJ2-7; weak D call: TRBD1 (6 bases). Deletions cut 4 bases from V and 2 bases from J, with 9 bases between. The CDR3 runs to 13 residues. CDR1 MNHNS and CDR2 SASEGT come from the germline V gene. The CDR3 DNA reads TGTGCCAGCAGTGCGGGACACACCTACGAGCAGTACGTC. Its translation: CASSAGHTYEQYV.

The V and J genes are TRBV9 and TRBJ1-2; D uncertain. V was pared by 3 bases and J by 1 base, with 13 bases between. CDR3 length: 15 amino acids. Per germline, CDR1 SGDLS and CDR2 YYNGEE. In nucleotides, the CDR3 is TGTGCCAGCAGCGCCTCCCGACTGATTAACTATGGCTACACCTTC. Translation: CASSASRLINYGYTF.

The V gene is TRBV4-1, the J gene TRBJ2-7, with a weak D call TRBD1 (6 bases). The ends were cut back, 4 bases at V and 3 bases at J, with 16 bases in the middle. Germline V gene lookup returns CDR1 MGHRA and CDR2 YSYEKL. This CDR3 is 15 amino acids long. CDR3 region: CASSLNPGQNYEQYF. DNA for the CDR3: TGCGCCAGCAGCCTCAACCCGGGACAAAACTACGAGCAGTACTTC.

This sequence joins TRBV4-3 and TRBJ2-1; D gene uncertain. CDR3 length: 14 residues. Germline values: CDR1 LGHNA, CDR2 YSLEER. The V end lost 4 bases, the J end lost 8 bases, and 15 bases lay between the germline ends. CDR3: CASSRGPSDDEQFF. The DNA of the CDR3 is TGCGCCAGCAGCCGCGGACCATCAGACGATGAGCAGTTCTTC.

The CDR3: CASSPPGLGEQYF. The CDR3 nucleotides read TGTGCCAGCAGTCCCCCAGGGTTAGGAGAGCAGTACTTC. The V call is TRBV28, the J call TRBJ2-7; possibly TRBD1 for D (5 bases). The V end was cut by 5 bases, the J end by 7 bases, with 15 bases between. The germline gives CDR1 MDHEN, CDR2 SYDVKM. The CDR3 spans 13 residues.

This clone was seen a handful of times. The chain couples TRBV27 to TRBJ1-5, with TRBD1 identical over 7 bases. The CDR3 contains 14 residues. Germline V gives CDR1 MNHEY, CDR2 SMNVEV (reference sequence). Trimming cost V 6 bases and J 3 bases; bases outside gene matches: 5. This CDR3 is CASSTGADNQPQHF. CDR3 DNA: TGTGCCAGCAGCACAGGGGCTGACAATCAGCCCCAGCATTTT.